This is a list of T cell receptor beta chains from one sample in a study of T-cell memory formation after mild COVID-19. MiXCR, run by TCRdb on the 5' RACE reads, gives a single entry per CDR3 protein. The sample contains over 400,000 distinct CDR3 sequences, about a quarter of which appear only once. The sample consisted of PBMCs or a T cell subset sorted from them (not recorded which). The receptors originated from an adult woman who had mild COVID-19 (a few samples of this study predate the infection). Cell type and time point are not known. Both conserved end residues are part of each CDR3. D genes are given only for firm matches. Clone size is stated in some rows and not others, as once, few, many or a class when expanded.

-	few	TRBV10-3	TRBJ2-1	CAISEEGPSYNEQFF	TGTGCCATCAGTGAAGAGGGGCCCTCCTACAATGAGCAGTTCTTC
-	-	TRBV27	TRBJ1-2	CASVSPSNYGYTF	TGTGCCAGCGTTAGCCCATCTAACTATGGCTACACCTTC
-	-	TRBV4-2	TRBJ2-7	CASSRELDGSIAEQYF	TGTGCCAGCAGCCGAGAACTAGACGGGTCCATTGCCGAGCAGTACTTC
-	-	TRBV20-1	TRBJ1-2	CSATTGYGYTF	TGCAGTGCTACAACAGGGTATGGCTACACCTTC
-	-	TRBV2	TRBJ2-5	CASSTKETQYF	TGTGCCAGCAGTACGAAAGAGACCCAGTACTTC
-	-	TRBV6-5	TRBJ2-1	CASRGETNEQFF	TGTGCCAGCAGGGGGGAAACCAATGAGCAGTTCTTC
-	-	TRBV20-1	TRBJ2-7	CSAPGGTSFDEQYF	TGCAGTGCTCCGGGTGGGACTTCATTCGACGAGCAGTACTTC
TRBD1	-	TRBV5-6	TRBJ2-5	CASSLDRWITPETQYF	TGTGCCAGCAGCCTGGACAGGTGGATAACCCCGGAGACCCAGTACTTC
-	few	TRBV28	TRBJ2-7	CASSPRAGWITNYEQYF	TGTGCCAGCAGTCCGCGTGCTGGATGGATAACGAACTACGAGCAGTACTTC
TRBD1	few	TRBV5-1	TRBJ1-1	CASSLEGTGGTEAFF	TGCGCCAGCAGCTTGGAGGGGACAGGGGGTACTGAAGCTTTCTTT
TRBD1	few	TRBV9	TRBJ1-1	CASSADRDREWDTEAFF	TGTGCCAGCAGCGCCGACCGGGACAGGGAATGGGACACTGAAGCTTTCTTT
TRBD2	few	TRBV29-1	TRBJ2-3	CSVEEVAWREAPDTQYF	TGCAGCGTTGAAGAGGTGGCGTGGCGGGAGGCCCCAGATACGCAGTATTTT
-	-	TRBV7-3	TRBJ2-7	CASSPSKFWGSGYEQYF	TGTGCCAGCAGCCCCTCGAAATTCTGGGGATCAGGCTACGAGCAGTACTTC
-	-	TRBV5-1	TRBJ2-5	CASSKTGGPETQYF	TGCGCCAGCAGCAAAACGGGGGGCCCTGAGACCCAGTACTTC
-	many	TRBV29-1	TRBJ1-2	CSVVSGRGYTF	TGCAGCGTTGTTAGCGGTCGGGGCTACACCTTC
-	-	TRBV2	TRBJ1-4	CASMGYTEKLFF	TGTGCCAGCATGGGGTATACTGAAAAACTGTTTTTT
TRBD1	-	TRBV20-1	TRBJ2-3	CSARDFTWTGKRDTDTQYF	TGCAGTGCTAGAGATTTTACCTGGACAGGGAAAAGGGACACAGATACGCAGTATTTT
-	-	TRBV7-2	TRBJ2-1	CASSLAGLRDEQFF	TGTGCCAGCAGCTTAGCCGGGCTACGGGATGAGCAGTTCTTC
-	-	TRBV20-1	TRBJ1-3	CSARLNSGNTIYF	TGCAGTGCTAGGCTCAACTCTGGAAACACCATATATTTT
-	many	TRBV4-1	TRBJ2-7	CASSFGALSYEQYF	TGCGCCAGCAGCTTCGGGGCGCTTTCCTACGAGCAGTACTTC
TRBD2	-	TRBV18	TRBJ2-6	CASSPGTSGSSGANVLTF	TGTGCCAGCTCACCGGGGACTAGCGGGAGCTCTGGGGCCAACGTCCTGACTTTC
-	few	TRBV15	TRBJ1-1	CATSRDWSGLNTEAFF	TGTGCCACCAGCAGAGATTGGTCAGGGCTGAACACTGAAGCTTTCTTT
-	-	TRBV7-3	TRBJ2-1	CASSLHQARSSYNEQFF	TGTGCCAGCAGCTTGCACCAAGCGAGAAGCTCCTACAATGAGCAGTTCTTC
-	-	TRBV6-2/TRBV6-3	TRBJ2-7	CASSYRVADLYEQYF	TGTGCCAGCAGTTACAGGGTAGCGGACCTCTACGAGCAGTACTTC
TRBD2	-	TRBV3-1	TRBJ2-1	CASSPTSGEGYNEQFF	TGTGCCAGCAGCCCGACTAGCGGAGAAGGATACAATGAGCAGTTCTTC
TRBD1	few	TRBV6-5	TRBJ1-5	CASSRGDRGSNQPQHF	TGTGCCAGCAGCCGAGGGGACAGGGGTAGCAATCAGCCCCAGCATTTT
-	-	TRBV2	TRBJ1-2	CASRGQEYGYTF	TGTGCCAGCAGGGGACAAGAGTATGGCTACACCTTC
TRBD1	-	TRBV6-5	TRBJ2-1	CASTQTGTGYNEQFF	TGTGCCAGCACCCAAACCGGGACAGGCTACAATGAGCAGTTCTTC
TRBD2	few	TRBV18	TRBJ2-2	CASSTSENTGELFF	TGTGCCAGCTCAACTAGCGAGAACACCGGGGAGCTGTTTTTT
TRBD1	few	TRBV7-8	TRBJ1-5	CASSTDRGLWSNQPQHF	TGTGCCAGCAGTACGGACAGGGGGCTTTGGAGCAATCAGCCCCAGCATTTT
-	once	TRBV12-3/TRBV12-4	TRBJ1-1	CASSFSPYPAEAFF	TGTGCCAGCAGTTTTTCGCCCTATCCCGCTGAAGCTTTCTTT
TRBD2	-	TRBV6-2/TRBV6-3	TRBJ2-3	CASSRGLAGPSTDTQYF	TGTGCCAGCAGCCGGGGACTAGCGGGACCTAGCACAGATACGCAGTATTTT
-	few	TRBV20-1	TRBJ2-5	CSALSQMKETQYF	TGCAGTGCCCTTAGCCAGATGAAAGAGACCCAGTACTTC
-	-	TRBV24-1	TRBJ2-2	CATSEHGLANTGELFF	TGTGCCACCAGTGAACATGGACTCGCGAACACCGGGGAGCTGTTTTTT
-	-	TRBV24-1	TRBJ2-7	CATSDEGDGNYEQYF	TGTGCCACCAGTGACGAGGGGGACGGGAATTACGAGCAGTACTTC
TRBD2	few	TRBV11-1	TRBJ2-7	CASSGTGTSGSYEQYF	TGTGCCAGCAGCGGTACCGGGACTAGCGGGAGCTACGAGCAGTACTTC
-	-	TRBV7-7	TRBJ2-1	CASSLNDVQEQFF	TGTGCTAGCAGCTTAAATGACGTTCAGGAGCAGTTCTTC
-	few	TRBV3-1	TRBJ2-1	CASSLGWTANEQFF	TGTGCCAGCAGCTTGGGATGGACAGCGAATGAGCAGTTCTTC
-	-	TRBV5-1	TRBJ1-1	CASSSGAMNTEAFF	TGCGCCAGCAGTTCAGGGGCCATGAACACTGAAGCTTTCTTT
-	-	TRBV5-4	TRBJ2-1	CASSLGGGVSYNEQFF	TGTGCCAGCAGCTTGGGGGGGGGCGTCTCCTACAATGAGCAGTTCTTC
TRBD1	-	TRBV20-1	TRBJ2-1	CSARGWTGEFF	TGCAGTGCTAGAGGCTGGACAGGGGAGTTCTTC
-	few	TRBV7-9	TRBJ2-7	CASSPLVGGRETLEQYF	TGTGCCAGCAGCCCCCTCGTGGGGGGGCGGGAGACCCTCGAGCAGTACTTC
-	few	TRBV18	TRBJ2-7	CASSLQDLYEQYF	TGTGCCAGCTCCCTTCAGGACCTATACGAGCAGTACTTC
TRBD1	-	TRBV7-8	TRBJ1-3	CASSGGTVSGNTIYF	TGTGCCAGCAGCGGCGGGACAGTCTCTGGAAACACCATATATTTT
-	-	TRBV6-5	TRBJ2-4	CASTSPGRENIQYF	TGTGCCAGCACCTCCCCCGGCAGAGAAAACATTCAGTACTTC
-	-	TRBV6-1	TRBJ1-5	CASSDGFEQPQHF	TGTGCCAGCAGTGATGGCTTTGAACAGCCCCAGCATTTT
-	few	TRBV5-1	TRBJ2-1	CASSLRLASYNEQFF	TGCGCCAGCAGCTTGCGGCTAGCGAGCTACAATGAGCAGTTCTTC